Following are 14 T cell receptor beta chains from one sample sequenced in a study of Graves' ophthalmopathy and Graves' hyperthyroidism. TCR beta CDR3 regions were amplified from RNA transcripts. The first round was an RT-PCR with HTBI primers, and the second round was a multiplex PCR. TCRdb reprocessed the multiplex PCR reads via MiXCR and lists one record per CDR3 protein. The repertoire holds about 740,000 distinct CDR3 sequences, with around 40% as singletons. Sequencing used peripheral blood. The receptors shown here come from an adult man with Graves' ophthalmopathy.

This clonotype was recorded once. Mismatch with germline at one junction end may stem from a read error. The V and J genes are TRBV5-1 and TRBJ2-5; D perhaps matches TRBD1 (6 bases). Germline V gene data show CDR1 as SGHRS and CDR2 as YFSETQ. The CDR3 runs to 16 residues. The CDR3 is CASSLVSTGLQETQDF. The DNA for the CDR3 is TGTGCCAGCAGCTTGGTGTCAACAGGGTTACAAGAGACCCAGGACTTC.

This clonotype was seen repeatedly, ten times or more. The chain has TRBV25-1 and TRBJ1-2; perhaps TRBD1 as D (5 bases). The germline V gene has CDR1 MGHDK and CDR2 SYGVNS. The CDR3 spans 14 residues. The V and J ends lost 3 bases and 6 bases respectively, with 14 bases between them. The chain's CDR3 is CASSDHWGRNGYTF. CDR3 in DNA: TGTGCCAGCAGTGACCACTGGGGACGGAATGGCTACACCTTC.

This sequence joins TRBV20-1 and TRBJ1-1; TRBD1 might be the D (5 bases). This CDR3 region has 13 residues. V shed 3 bases and J shed 0 bases, with 8 bases lying between them. Germline V gene sequence: CDR1 DFQATT, CDR2 SNEGSKA (reference sequence). The CDR3 DNA reads TGCAGTGCTAGTGGGGGGATGAACACTGAAGCTTTCTTT. Protein: CSASGGMNTEAFF.

Note on this clonotype: As the CDR3 is not closed by the conserved phenylalanine or tryptophan, this likely results from a read error. The CDR3 DNA is TGTGCCAGCAGTTTAATACGGAGCCTGAACACTGAAGCTTTCTCT. As protein: CASSLIRSLNTEAFS. The chain combines TRBV10-3 with TRBJ1-1; D unclear. This CDR3 region has 15 residues. CDR1 is ENHRY, CDR2 SYGVKD, per germline.

Only a few counts were recorded for this clonotype. The chain links TRBV7-9 to TRBJ2-2; 14 positions agree with TRBD2. The germline CDR1 and CDR2 sequences are SEHNR and FQNEAQ (reference sequence). The length of the CDR3 is 16 residues. Germline trimming cut 3 bases from V and 6 bases from J; bases unmatched to any gene: 3. CDR3 sequence reads: CASSFRLAGGPGELFF. CDR3 sequence (DNA): TGTGCCAGCAGCTTTAGACTAGCGGGAGGGCCCGGGGAGCTGTTTTTT.

The genes are TRBV12-3 or TRBV12-4 and TRBJ1-5, with a possible D match to TRBD1 (6 bases). CDR3 length: 13 amino acids. V was cut by 6 bases and J by 5 bases, with 11 bases left in between. The CDR3 sequence is CASRRGAHQPQHF. CDR3 sequence (DNA): TGTGCCAGCAGACGGGGGGCACATCAGCCCCAGCATTTT.

This clonotype has ten or more counts. The chain is built from TRBV7-6 and TRBJ2-6; 15 positions match TRBD2. Trimming cost V 6 bases and J 0 bases; bases outside gene matches: 12. Germline-derived CDR1 and CDR2 are SGHVS and FNYEAQ. The CDR3 is 21 amino acids. The CDR3 DNA sequence: TGTGCCAGCAGTCGCCAGGGGACTAGCGGGAGGTCTGGCTCTGGGGCCAACGTCCTGACTTTC. It encodes CASSRQGTSGRSGSGANVLTF.

This rearrangement joins TRBV9 to TRBJ2-7; D tentatively reads TRBD1 or TRBD2 (5 bases each). This CDR3 has 16 residues. Looked up from germline, CDR1 is SGDLS and CDR2 is YYNGEE. The V gene lost 3 bases and the J gene lost 1 base, with 17 bases spanning the gap. DNA of the CDR3: TGTGCCAGCAGCGCCAGAGGGACCGAAGGTTCCTACGAGCAGTACTTC. The encoded protein is CASSARGTEGSYEQYF.

The chain employs TRBV19 and TRBJ1-5; 9 bases are shared with TRBD1. Germline V gene sequence: CDR1 LNHDA, CDR2 SQIVND (reference sequence). The CDR3 runs 16 residues. After removal of 5 bases from V and 4 bases from J, the junction contained 9 bases not matched to a gene. The CDR3 nucleotides are TGTGCCAGTAGTCTCAGGGGACAGGGAGGAAATCAGCCCCAGCATTTT. Protein sequence: CASSLRGQGGNQPQHF.

The DNA of the CDR3 is TGTGCCAGCAGCCAGAACCAGCTAGGGGAGACCCAGTACTTC. It is translated as CASSQNQLGETQYF. The J gene is TRBJ2-5, the V gene TRBV7-9; D gene ambiguous. This CDR3 region has 14 residues. Germline-derived CDR1 and CDR2 are SEHNR and FQNEAQ (reference sequence). Between the trimmed V and J ends, which lost 5 bases and 5 bases, there was a span of 15 bases. Full variable domain (rest looked up from reference TRBV7-9 and TRBJ2-5): DTGVSQNPRHKITKRGQNVTFRCDPISEHNRLYWYRQTLGQGPEFLTYFQNEAQLEKSRLLSDRFSAERPKGSFSTLEIQRTEQGDSAMYLCASSQNQLGETQYFGPGTRLLVL.

This clonotype has more than one count but fewer than ten. The V call is TRBV7-9, the J call TRBJ1-2, with D hard to call. Germline CDR1 SEHNR, CDR2 FQNEAQ (reference sequence). The CDR3 is made up of 15 amino acids. Trimming removed 6 bases from V and 4 bases from J, with 18 bases in between. The CDR3, as DNA: TGTGCCAGCAGTTACTTGGCAGGCGCCAGCTATGGCTACACCTTC. As protein: CASSYLAGASYGYTF.

The chain has TRBV7-9 and TRBJ1-3; D call uncertain. Trimming took 2 bases from V and 0 from J, leaving 11 bases between them. This CDR3 is built from 16 residues. Germline V lookup: CDR1 SEHNR, CDR2 FQNEAQ (reference sequence). DNA of the CDR3: TGTGCCAGCAGCTTACACGGTCTTCACTCTGGAAACACCATATATTTT. The encoded protein is CASSLHGLHSGNTIYF.

As regards this clonotype: Since a much larger clone is just one base distant, this may be a read error. The genes are TRBV24-1 and TRBJ2-5; 11 bases agree with TRBD2. Germline V gene sequence: CDR1 KGHDR, CDR2 SFDVKD. The CDR3 is 15 residues long. In nucleotides, the CDR3 is TGTGCCACCAGTGGGGGACTAGCGGCACAAGAGGCCCAGTACTTC. Translated, it gives CATSGGLAAQEAQYF.

This clonotype showed up many times. The chain links TRBV7-3 to TRBJ1-1; D unresolved. Trimming pared 5 bases from V and 8 bases from J, leaving 24 bases between. The V gene's germline CDR1 is SGHTA and CDR2 FQGTGA. The CDR3 is 16 residues long. In DNA form, the CDR3 reads TGTGCCAGCAGCCCCACCCCGTTGGAGGGCGGTAGGGAAGCTTTCTTT. Residues: CASSPTPLEGGREAFF.